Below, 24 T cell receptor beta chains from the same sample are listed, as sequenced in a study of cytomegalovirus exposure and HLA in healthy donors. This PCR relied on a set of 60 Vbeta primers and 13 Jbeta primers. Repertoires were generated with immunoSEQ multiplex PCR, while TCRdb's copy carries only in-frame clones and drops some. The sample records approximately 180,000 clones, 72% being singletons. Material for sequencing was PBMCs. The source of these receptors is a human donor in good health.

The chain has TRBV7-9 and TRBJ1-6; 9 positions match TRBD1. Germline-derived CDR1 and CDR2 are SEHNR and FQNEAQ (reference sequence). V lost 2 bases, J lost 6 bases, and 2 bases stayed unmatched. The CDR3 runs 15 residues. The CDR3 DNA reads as TGTGCCAGCAGCTTAACAGGGGGCGTTAATTCACCCCTCCACTTT. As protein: CASSLTGGVNSPLHF.

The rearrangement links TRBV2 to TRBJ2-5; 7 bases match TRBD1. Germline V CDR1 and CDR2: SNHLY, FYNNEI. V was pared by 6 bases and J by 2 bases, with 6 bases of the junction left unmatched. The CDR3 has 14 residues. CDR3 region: CASRRDRSQETQYF. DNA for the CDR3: TGTGCCAGCAGGAGGGACAGATCACAAGAGACCCAGTACTTC.

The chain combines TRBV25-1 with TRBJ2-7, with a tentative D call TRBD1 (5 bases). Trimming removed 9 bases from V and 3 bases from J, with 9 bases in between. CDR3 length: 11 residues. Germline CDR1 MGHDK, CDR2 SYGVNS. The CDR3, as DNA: TGTGCCAGTAGACAGTTCTACGAGCAGTACTTC. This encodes CASRQFYEQYF.

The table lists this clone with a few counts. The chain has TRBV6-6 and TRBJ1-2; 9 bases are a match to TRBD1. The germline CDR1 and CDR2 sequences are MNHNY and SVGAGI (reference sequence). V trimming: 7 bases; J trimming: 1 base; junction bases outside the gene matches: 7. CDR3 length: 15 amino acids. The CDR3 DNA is TGTGCCAGCATCGACCGGGACAGGGTTAACTATGGCTACACCTTC. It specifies CASIDRDRVNYGYTF.

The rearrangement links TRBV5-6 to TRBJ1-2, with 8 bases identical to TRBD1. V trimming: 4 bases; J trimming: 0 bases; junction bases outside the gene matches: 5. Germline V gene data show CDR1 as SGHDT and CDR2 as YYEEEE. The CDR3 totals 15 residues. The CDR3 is CASSTGTGANYGYTF. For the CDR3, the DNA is TGTGCCAGCAGCACGGGGACAGGAGCTAACTATGGCTACACCTTC.

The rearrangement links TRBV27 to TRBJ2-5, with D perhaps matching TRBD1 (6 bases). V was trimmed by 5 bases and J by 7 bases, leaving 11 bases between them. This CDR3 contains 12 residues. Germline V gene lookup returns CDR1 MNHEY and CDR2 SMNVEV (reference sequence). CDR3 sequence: CASSTGIGTQYF. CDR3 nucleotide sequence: TGTGCCAGCAGTACAGGGATTGGGACCCAGTACTTC.

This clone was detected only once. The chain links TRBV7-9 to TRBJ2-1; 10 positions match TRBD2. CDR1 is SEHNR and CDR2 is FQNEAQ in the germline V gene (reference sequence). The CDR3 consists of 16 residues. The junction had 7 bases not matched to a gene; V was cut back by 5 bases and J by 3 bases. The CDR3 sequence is CASSPFTSGDYNEQFF. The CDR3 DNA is TGTGCCAGCAGCCCATTCACTAGCGGGGACTACAATGAGCAGTTCTTC.

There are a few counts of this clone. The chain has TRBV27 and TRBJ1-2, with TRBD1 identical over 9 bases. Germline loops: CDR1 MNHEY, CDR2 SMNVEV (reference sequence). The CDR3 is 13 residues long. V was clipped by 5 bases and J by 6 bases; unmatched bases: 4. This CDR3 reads CASSKRDRDGYTF. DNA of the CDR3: TGTGCCAGCAGTAAACGGGACAGGGATGGCTACACCTTC.

The CDR3 sequence is CAARDRDAPLHF. DNA of the CDR3: TGTGCCGCTAGGGACAGGGATGCACCCCTCCACTTT. V gene TRBV6-6 combines with J gene TRBJ1-6; 9 bases are shared with TRBD1. The CDR3 has 12 amino acids. J gave up 11 bases and V 11 bases, and 7 bases lay outside the gene matches. Germline loops: CDR1 MNHNY, CDR2 SVGAGI (reference sequence).

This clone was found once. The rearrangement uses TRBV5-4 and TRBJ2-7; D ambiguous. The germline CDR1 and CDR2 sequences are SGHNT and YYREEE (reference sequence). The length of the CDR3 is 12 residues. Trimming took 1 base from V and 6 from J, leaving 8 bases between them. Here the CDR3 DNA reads TGTGCCAGCAGCTTGTGGCCGGGCGAGCAGTACTTC. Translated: CASSLWPGEQYF.

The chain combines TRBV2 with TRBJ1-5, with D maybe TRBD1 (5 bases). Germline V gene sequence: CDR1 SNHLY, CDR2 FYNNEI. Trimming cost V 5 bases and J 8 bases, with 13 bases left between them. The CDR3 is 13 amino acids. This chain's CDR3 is CASSLGGWEPQHF. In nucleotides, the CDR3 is TGTGCCAGCAGTCTGGGGGGGTGGGAGCCCCAGCATTTT.

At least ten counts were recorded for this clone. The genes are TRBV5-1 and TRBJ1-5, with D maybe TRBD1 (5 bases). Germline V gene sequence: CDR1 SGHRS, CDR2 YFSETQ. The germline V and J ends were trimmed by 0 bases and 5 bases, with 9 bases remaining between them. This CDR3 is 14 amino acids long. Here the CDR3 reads CASSLGTGYQPQHF. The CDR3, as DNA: TGCGCCAGCAGCTTGGGAACAGGATATCAGCCCCAGCATTTT. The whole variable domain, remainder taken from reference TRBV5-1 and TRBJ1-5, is KAGVTQTPRYLIKTRGQQVTLSCSPISGHRSVSWYQQTPGQGLQFLFEYFSETQRNKGNFPGRFSGRQFSNSRSEMNVSTLELGDSALYLCASSLGTGYQPQHFGDGTRLSIL.

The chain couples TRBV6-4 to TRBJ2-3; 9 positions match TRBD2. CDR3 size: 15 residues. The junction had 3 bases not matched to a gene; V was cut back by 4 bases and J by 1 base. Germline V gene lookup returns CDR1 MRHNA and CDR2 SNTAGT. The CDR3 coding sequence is TGTGCCAGCAGTGCAGCTAGCGGGGGCACAGATACGCAGTATTTT. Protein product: CASSAASGGTDTQYF.

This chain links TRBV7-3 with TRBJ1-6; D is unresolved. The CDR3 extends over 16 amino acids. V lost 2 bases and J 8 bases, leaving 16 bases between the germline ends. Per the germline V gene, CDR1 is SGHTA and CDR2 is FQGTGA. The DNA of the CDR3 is TGTGCCAGCAGCTTATATGGTCAACAGTTCGATTCACCCCTCCACTTT. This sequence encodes CASSLYGQQFDSPLHF.

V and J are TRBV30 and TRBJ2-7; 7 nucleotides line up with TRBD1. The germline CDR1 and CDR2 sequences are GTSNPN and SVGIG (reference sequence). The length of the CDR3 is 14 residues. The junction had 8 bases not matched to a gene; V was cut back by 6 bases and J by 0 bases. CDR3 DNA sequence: TGTGCCTGTCCCCGGGACAGAGCCTCCTACGAGCAGTACTTC. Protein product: CACPRDRASYEQYF. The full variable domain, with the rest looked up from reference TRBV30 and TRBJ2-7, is SQTIHQWPATLVQPVGSPLSLECTVEGTSNPNLYWYRQAAGRGLQLLFYSVGIGQISSEVPQNLSASRPQDRQFILSSKKLLLSDSGFYLCACPRDRASYEQYFGPGTRLTVT.

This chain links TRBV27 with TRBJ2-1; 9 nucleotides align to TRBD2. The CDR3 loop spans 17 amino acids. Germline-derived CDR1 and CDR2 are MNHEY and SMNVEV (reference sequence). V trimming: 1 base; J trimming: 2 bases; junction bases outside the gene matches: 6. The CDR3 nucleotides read TGTGCCAGCAGTTTATTGTGGACTAGCGTGACCTACAATGAGCAGTTCTTC. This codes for CASSLLWTSVTYNEQFF.

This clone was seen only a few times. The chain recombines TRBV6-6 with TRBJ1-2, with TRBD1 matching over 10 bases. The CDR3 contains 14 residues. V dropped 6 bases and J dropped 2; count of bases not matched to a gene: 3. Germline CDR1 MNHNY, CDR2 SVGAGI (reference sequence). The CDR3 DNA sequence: TGTGCCAGCAGAAGGGACAGGGGAAACTATGGCTACACCTTC. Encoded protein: CASRRDRGNYGYTF.

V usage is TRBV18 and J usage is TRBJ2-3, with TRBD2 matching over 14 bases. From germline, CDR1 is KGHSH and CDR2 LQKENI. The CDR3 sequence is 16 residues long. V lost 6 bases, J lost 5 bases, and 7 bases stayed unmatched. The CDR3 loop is CASSSPGLAGGDTQYF. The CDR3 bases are TGTGCCAGCTCCTCCCCAGGACTAGCGGGGGGAGATACGCAGTATTTT.

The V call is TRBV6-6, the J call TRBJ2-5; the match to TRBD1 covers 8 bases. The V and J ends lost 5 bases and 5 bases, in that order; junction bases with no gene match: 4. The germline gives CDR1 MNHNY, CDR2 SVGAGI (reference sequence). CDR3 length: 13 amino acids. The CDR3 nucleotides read TGTGCCAGCAGTGGGGACAGGCAGGAGACCCAGTACTTC. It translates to CASSGDRQETQYF.

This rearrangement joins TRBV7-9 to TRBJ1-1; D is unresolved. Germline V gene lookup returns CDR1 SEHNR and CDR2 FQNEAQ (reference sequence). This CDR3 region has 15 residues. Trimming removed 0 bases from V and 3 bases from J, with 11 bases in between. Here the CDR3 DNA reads TGTGCCAGCAGCTTAGCGCGGGGATCGGACACTGAAGCTTTCTTT. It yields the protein CASSLARGSDTEAFF.

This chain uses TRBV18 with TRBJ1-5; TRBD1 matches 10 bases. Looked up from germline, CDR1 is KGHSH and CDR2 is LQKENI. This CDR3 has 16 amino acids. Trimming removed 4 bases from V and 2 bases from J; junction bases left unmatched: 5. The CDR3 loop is CASSLPGTGGNQPQHF. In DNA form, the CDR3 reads TGTGCCAGCTCACTACCCGGGACAGGGGGCAATCAGCCCCAGCATTTT.

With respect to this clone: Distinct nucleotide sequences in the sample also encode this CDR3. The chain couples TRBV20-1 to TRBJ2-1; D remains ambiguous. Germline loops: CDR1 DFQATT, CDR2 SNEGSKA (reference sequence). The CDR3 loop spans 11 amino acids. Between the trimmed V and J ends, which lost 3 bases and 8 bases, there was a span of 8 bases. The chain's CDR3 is CSARRGYEQFF. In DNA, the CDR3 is TGCAGTGCTAGGCGAGGCTATGAGCAGTTCTTC.

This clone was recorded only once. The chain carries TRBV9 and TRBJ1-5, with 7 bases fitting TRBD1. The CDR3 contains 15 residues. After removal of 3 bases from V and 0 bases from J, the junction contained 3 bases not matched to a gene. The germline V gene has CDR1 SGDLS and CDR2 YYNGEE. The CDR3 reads CASSEQGISNQPQHF. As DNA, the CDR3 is TGTGCCAGCAGCGAACAGGGGATTAGCAATCAGCCCCAGCATTTT.

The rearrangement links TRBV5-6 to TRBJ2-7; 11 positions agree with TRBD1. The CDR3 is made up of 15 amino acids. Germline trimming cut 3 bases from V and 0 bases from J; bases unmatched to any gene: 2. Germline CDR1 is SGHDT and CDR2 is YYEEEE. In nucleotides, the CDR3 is TGTGCCAGCAGCTGGGGGACAGGGGGCTCCTACGAGCAGTACTTC. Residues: CASSWGTGGSYEQYF.